These T cell receptor beta chains were read from a single sample in a study of CD8 T cells in Susac syndrome. One entry per CDR3 protein, called by TCRdb with MiXCR from the immunoSEQ multiplex PCR reads. The repertoire holds around 130,000 distinct CDR3 sequences, with around 91% as singletons. Sequenced: CD8+ T cells from PBMCs. The receptors originated from a human donor with multiple sclerosis. The CDR3 runs from the conserved cysteine through the conserved F or W. A D gene is named only where the DNA matches it firmly. Size is stated for part of the rows, as once, few or many counts, or as a class when the clone is expanded.

j_call d_call clone_size v_call cdr3_aa cdr3_nt
TRBJ1-4 - - TRBV7-9 CASSPQGLTNEKLLF TGTGCCAGCAGCCCCCAGGGGTTAACTAATGAAAAACTGCTTTTT
TRBJ2-1 - - TRBV12-3/TRBV12-4 CASSLAENEQFF TGTGCCAGCAGTCTGGCGGAGAACGAGCAGTTCTTC
TRBJ2-1 TRBD2 - TRBV29-1 CSFSGIGNEQFF TGCAGCTTCAGCGGGATCGGGAATGAGCAGTTCTTC
TRBJ1-3 - - TRBV4-1 CASSQDNSGNTIYF TGCGCCAGCAGCCAAGATAATTCTGGAAACACCATATATTTT
TRBJ1-1 - - TRBV27 CASSLSGQPHTEAFF TGTGCCAGCAGTTTATCGGGACAACCCCACACTGAAGCTTTCTTT
TRBJ2-1 - - TRBV29-1 CSEGRASSYNEQFF TGCAGCGAGGGGCGGGCGAGCTCCTACAATGAGCAGTTCTTC
TRBJ2-1 - - TRBV12-3/TRBV12-4 CASSENGVYNEQFF TGTGCCAGCAGTGAGAACGGGGTTTACAATGAGCAGTTCTTC
TRBJ2-2 TRBD2 - TRBV7-6 CASSPSGSFGELFF TGTGCCAGCAGCCCTAGCGGGAGCTTCGGGGAGCTGTTTTTT
TRBJ1-1 - - TRBV27 CASSLVGASMNTEAFF TGTGCCAGCAGTTTAGTGGGGGCATCCATGAACACTGAAGCTTTCTTT
TRBJ2-6 TRBD1 - TRBV27 CASTKDRGRTGANVLTF TGTGCCAGCACCAAAGACAGGGGGCGGACTGGGGCCAACGTCCTGACTTTC
TRBJ2-7 - - TRBV19 CASAGTGNAYEQYF TGTGCCAGTGCCGGGACCGGGAACGCCTACGAGCAGTACTTC
TRBJ2-7 TRBD1 - TRBV30 CAWAAGGPYEQYF TGTGCCTGGGCAGCAGGGGGACCCTACGAGCAGTACTTC
TRBJ2-5 TRBD2 - TRBV2 CASMMTSGMRLGTQYF TGTGCCAGCATGATGACTAGCGGGATGAGGTTAGGGACCCAGTACTTC
TRBJ2-7 TRBD1 - TRBV4-1 CASSQEGTGYYEQYF TGCGCCAGCAGCCAAGAAGGGACAGGGTACTACGAGCAGTACTTC
TRBJ1-4 - - TRBV12-3/TRBV12-4 CASSSTWNREKLFF TGTGCCAGCAGTTCAACCTGGAACCGGGAAAAACTGTTTTTT
TRBJ2-1 - - TRBV7-3 CASSLIGGNEQFF TGTGCCAGCAGCTTAATCGGGGGCAATGAGCAGTTCTTC
TRBJ2-1 TRBD2 once TRBV29-1 CSVEGLAGNNEQFF TGCAGCGTTGAGGGACTAGCGGGAAACAATGAGCAGTTCTTC
TRBJ2-1 TRBD1 - TRBV25-1 CASRSAGGHYNEQFF TGTGCCAGCAGGTCCGCAGGGGGCCACTACAATGAGCAGTTCTTC
TRBJ2-1 - few TRBV5-1 CASSLGGDGYEQFF TGCGCCAGCAGCTTGGGCGGGGACGGGTATGAGCAGTTCTTC
TRBJ2-3 TRBD2 - TRBV7-8 CASSLGVAGGFTDTQYF TGTGCCAGCAGCTTAGGGGTAGCGGGAGGGTTCACAGATACGCAGTATTTT
TRBJ2-2 - once TRBV27 CATREREAGELFF TGTGCCACCCGGGAAAGGGAGGCAGGGGAGCTGTTTTTT
TRBJ2-1 - once TRBV4-3 CASSQVRESYNEQFF TGCGCCAGCAGCCAAGTACGGGAGTCCTACAATGAGCAGTTCTTC
TRBJ2-2 - - TRBV24-1 CATSDRLGTPNTGELFF TGTGCCACCAGTGACCGCCTGGGCACCCCCAATACCGGGGAGCTGTTTTTT
TRBJ2-5 TRBD2 - TRBV9 CASSSGLDEGTQYF TGTGCCAGCAGCTCGGGACTAGATGAGGGGACCCAGTACTTC
TRBJ2-7 - - TRBV7-9 CASSGPETSHEQYF TGTGCCAGCAGCGGCCCGGAGACTTCCCACGAGCAGTACTTC
TRBJ1-5 - - TRBV2 CASREAGGTNQPQHF TGTGCCAGCAGAGAGGCGGGGGGGACCAATCAGCCCCAGCATTTT
TRBJ1-1 - once TRBV24-1 CATSDLGQPNFF TGTGCCACCAGTGATTTAGGACAGCCCAATTTCTTT
TRBJ2-7 - - TRBV2 CASSEGDQTSYEQYF TGTGCCAGCAGTGAAGGTGACCAGACATCCTACGAGCAGTACTTC
TRBJ1-1 - - TRBV6-2/TRBV6-3 CATRGIGGLFETEAFF TGTGCCACAAGGGGTATCGGCGGACTCTTTGAGACTGAAGCTTTCTTT
TRBJ2-7 - - TRBV4-1 CASSQGSTYEQYF TGCGCCAGCAGCCAAGGGTCTACCTACGAGCAGTACTTC
TRBJ1-5 - - TRBV28 CASTPGADNQPQHF TGTGCCAGCACTCCGGGGGCGGACAATCAGCCCCAGCATTTT
TRBJ2-1 TRBD2 - TRBV19 CASKAGDNEQFF TGTGCCAGTAAAGCGGGAGACAATGAGCAGTTCTTC
TRBJ2-7 - - TRBV5-4 CASSARDSYEQYF TGTGCCAGCAGCGCAAGGGATTCCTACGAGCAGTACTTC
TRBJ2-7 - - TRBV5-1 CASTTGAGGPKDEQYF TGCGCCAGCACCACCGGGGCCGGGGGGCCCAAAGACGAGCAGTACTTC
TRBJ1-1 - - TRBV25-1 CASRQAGNTEAFF TGTGCCAGCAGACAGGCGGGGAACACTGAAGCTTTCTTT
TRBJ2-1 TRBD2 - TRBV25-1 CASSGASGGNEQFF TGTGCCAGCAGTGGGGCTAGCGGGGGCAATGAGCAGTTCTTC
TRBJ2-7 TRBD1 few TRBV28 CASSSPRDRGSYEQYF TGTGCCAGCAGTTCGCCCAGAGACAGGGGCTCCTACGAGCAGTACTTC
TRBJ2-7 - - TRBV20-1 CSARDSRQGPYEQYF TGCAGTGCTAGAGATAGCAGGCAGGGGCCTTACGAGCAGTACTTC
TRBJ2-5 - - TRBV25-1 CASSAPLETQYF TGTGCCAGCAGTGCCCCCCTAGAGACCCAGTACTTC
TRBJ1-1 - once TRBV30 CAWSGGTPSNTEAFF TGTGCCTGGAGTGGCGGGACACCCTCGAACACTGAAGCTTTCTTT
TRBJ2-7 TRBD1 once TRBV27 CASSLWDRSYEQYF TGTGCCAGCAGTTTGTGGGACAGATCCTACGAGCAGTACTTC
TRBJ2-6 - - TRBV29-1 CSVEGGPSSGANVLTF TGCAGCGTTGAGGGCGGGCCGAGCTCTGGGGCCAACGTCCTGACTTTC
TRBJ2-1 - - TRBV30 CAWSKGNEQFF TGTGCCTGGAGTAAGGGGAATGAGCAGTTCTTC
TRBJ1-1 - - TRBV27 CASSLDGTTEAFF TGTGCCAGCAGTTTGGATGGGACAACTGAAGCTTTCTTT
TRBJ1-1 - few TRBV19 CASSRTVNTEAFF TGTGCCAGTAGTAGGACGGTGAACACTGAAGCTTTCTTT
TRBJ1-1 TRBD1 once TRBV12-3/TRBV12-4 CASSSPGQGTEAFF TGTGCCAGCAGCTCCCCGGGACAGGGAACTGAAGCTTTCTTT
TRBJ2-5 - - TRBV4-2 CATRPKFSGEVETQYF TGTGCCACCAGACCCAAGTTCTCGGGAGAGGTCGAGACCCAGTACTTC
TRBJ2-7 TRBD2 once TRBV2 CASSSTSGTTYEQYF TGTGCCAGCAGCTCTACTAGCGGGACCACCTACGAGCAGTACTTC
TRBJ2-1 - - TRBV27 CASSLVLTNNEQFF TGTGCCAGCTCCTTGGTCCTCACCAACAATGAGCAGTTCTTC
TRBJ1-2 - - TRBV4-1 CASSLPFAAGGYTF TGCGCCAGCAGCCTACCTTTCGCGGCGGGCGGCTACACCTTC
TRBJ2-7 - - TRBV27 CASHDKALEQYF TGTGCCAGCCACGATAAAGCTCTCGAGCAGTACTTC
TRBJ1-1 - - TRBV6-5 CASSYGPFAVGEGTEAFF TGTGCCAGCAGTTATGGCCCCTTTGCGGTAGGGGAGGGTACTGAAGCTTTCTTT
TRBJ2-1 - - TRBV19 CASSAPRKSDSYNEQFF TGTGCCAGTAGTGCCCCGCGAAAGTCGGACTCCTACAATGAGCAGTTCTTC
TRBJ2-2 TRBD2 once TRBV25-1 CASGDQAGAFLSTGELFF TGTGCCAGCGGCGATCAAGCGGGAGCGTTTTTGAGTACCGGGGAGCTGTTTTTT
TRBJ1-2 - - TRBV30 CAWSVNSPGIANYGYTF TGTGCCTGGAGTGTTAATTCTCCAGGAATAGCTAACTATGGCTACACCTTC
TRBJ2-2 - once TRBV3-1 CASTLRASGALGGELFF TGTGCCAGCACACTCCGGGCCTCGGGAGCCTTAGGCGGGGAGCTGTTTTTT
TRBJ2-2 - - TRBV3-1 CATSWAGELFF TGTGCCACCTCCTGGGCCGGGGAGCTGTTTTTT
TRBJ1-2 - - TRBV10-3 CAISDSNYGYTF TGTGCCATCAGTGACAGTAACTATGGCTACACCTTC
TRBJ2-1 - - TRBV10-3 CAIRDVEGNNEQFF TGTGCCATCAGAGACGTAGAGGGAAACAATGAGCAGTTCTTC
TRBJ2-7 - once TRBV30 CAWSVAYEQYF TGTGCCTGGAGTGTAGCCTACGAGCAGTACTTC